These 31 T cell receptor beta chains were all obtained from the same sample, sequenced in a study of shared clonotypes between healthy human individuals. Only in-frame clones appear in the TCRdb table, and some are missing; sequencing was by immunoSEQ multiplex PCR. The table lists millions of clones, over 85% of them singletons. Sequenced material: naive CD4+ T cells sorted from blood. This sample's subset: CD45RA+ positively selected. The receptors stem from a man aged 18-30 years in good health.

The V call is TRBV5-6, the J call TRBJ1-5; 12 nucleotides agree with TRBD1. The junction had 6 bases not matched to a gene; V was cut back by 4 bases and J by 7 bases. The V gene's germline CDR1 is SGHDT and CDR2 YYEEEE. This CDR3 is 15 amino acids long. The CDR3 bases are TGTGCCAGCAGCCCATGGGACAGGGGGCGGCAGCCCCAGCATTTT. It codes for CASSPWDRGRQPQHF.

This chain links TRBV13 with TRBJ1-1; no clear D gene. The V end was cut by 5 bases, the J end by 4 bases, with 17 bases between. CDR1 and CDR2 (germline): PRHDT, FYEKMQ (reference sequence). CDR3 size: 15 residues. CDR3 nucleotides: TGTGCCAGCAGCCCCGGCCGATCCGTGGGCACTGAAGCTTTCTTT. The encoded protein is CASSPGRSVGTEAFF.

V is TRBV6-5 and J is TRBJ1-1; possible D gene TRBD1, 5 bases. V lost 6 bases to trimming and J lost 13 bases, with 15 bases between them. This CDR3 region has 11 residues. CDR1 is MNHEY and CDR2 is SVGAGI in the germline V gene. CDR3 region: CASRRGEQGFF. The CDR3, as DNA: TGTGCCAGCAGGCGCGGGGAGCAGGGTTTCTTT.

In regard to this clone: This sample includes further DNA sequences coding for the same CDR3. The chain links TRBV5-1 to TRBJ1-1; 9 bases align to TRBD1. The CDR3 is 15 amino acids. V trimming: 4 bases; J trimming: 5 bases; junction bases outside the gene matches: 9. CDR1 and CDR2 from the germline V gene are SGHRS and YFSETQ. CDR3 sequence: CASSSSGTGNTEAFF. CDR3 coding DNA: TGCGCCAGCAGCAGTTCCGGGACAGGGAATACTGAAGCTTTCTTT.

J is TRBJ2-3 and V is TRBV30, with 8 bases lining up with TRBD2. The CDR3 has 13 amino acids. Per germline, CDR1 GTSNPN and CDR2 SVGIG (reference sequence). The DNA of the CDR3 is TGTGCTCGGACGGGGGGGCCAACAGATACGCAGTATTTT. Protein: CARTGGPTDTQYF.

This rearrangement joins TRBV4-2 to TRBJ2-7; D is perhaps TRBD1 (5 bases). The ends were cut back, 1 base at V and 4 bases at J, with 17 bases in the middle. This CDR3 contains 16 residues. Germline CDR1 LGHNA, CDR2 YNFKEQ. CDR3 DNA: TGTGCCAGCAGCCAAGTTGTGGCAGGGTCCCCGTACGAGCAGTACTTC. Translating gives CASSQVVAGSPYEQYF.

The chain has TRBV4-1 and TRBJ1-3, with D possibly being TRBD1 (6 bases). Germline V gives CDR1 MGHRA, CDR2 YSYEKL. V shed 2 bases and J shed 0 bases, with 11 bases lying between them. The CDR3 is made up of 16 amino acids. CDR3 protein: CASSQTTGSSGNTIYF. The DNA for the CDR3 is TGCGCCAGCAGCCAAACTACAGGGAGCTCTGGAAACACCATATATTTT.

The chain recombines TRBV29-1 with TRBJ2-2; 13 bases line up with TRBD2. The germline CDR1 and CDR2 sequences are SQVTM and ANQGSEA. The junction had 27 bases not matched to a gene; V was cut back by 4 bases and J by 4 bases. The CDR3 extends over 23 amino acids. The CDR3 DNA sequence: TGCAGCGTTGCCCGCACTAGCGGGGGGGCCTTTGTAGGCCCGCAGTCTAGCACCGGGGAGCTGTTTTTT. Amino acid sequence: CSVARTSGGAFVGPQSSTGELFF.

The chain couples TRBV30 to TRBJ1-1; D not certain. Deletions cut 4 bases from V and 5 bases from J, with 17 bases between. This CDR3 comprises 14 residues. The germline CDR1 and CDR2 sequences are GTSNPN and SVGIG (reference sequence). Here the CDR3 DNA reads TGTGCCTGGACGTCAGGCCTCTCAGGTACTGAAGCTTTCTTT. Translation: CAWTSGLSGTEAFF. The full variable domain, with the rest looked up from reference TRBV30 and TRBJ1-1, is SQTIHQWPATLVQPVGSPLSLECTVEGTSNPNLYWYRQAAGRGLQLLFYSVGIGQISSEVPQNLSASRPQDRQFILSSKKLLLSDSGFYLCAWTSGLSGTEAFFGQGTRLTVV.

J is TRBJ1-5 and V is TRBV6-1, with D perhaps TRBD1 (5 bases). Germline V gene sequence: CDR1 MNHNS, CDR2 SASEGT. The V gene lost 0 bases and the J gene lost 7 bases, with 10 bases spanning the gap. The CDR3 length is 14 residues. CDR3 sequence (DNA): TGTGCCAGCAGTGAAGCAGGGGCAGGCCAGCCCCAGCATTTT. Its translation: CASSEAGAGQPQHF.

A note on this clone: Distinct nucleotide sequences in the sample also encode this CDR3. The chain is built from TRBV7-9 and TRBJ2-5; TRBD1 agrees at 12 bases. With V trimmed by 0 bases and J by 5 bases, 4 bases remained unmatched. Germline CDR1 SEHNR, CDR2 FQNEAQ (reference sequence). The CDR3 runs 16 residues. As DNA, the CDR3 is TGTGCCAGCAGCTTAGCTGGGACAGGGGGCGGGGAGACCCAGTACTTC. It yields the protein CASSLAGTGGGETQYF. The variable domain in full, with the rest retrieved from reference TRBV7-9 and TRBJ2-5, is DTGVSQNPRHKITKRGQNVTFRCDPISEHNRLYWYRQTLGQGPEFLTYFQNEAQLEKSRLLSDRFSAERPKGSFSTLEIQRTEQGDSAMYLCASSLAGTGGGETQYFGPGTRLLVL.

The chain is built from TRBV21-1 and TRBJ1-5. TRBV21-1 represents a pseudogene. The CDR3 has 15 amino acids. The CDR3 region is CASSTDFFSNQPQHF. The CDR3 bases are TGTGCCAGCAGCACAGACTTCTTTAGCAATCAGCCCCAGCATTTT.

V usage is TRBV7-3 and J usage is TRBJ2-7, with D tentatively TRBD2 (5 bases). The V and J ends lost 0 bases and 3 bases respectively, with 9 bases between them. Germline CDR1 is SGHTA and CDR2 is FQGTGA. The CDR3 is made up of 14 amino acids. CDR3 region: CASSLTGSLYEQYF. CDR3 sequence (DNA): TGTGCCAGCAGCTTAACAGGGAGCCTCTACGAGCAGTACTTC.

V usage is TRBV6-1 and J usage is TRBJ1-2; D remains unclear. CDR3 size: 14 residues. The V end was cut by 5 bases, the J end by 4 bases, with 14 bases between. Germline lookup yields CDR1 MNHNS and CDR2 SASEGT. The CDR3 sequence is CASSPPGVSYGYTF. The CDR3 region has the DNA TGTGCCAGCAGTCCCCCCGGGGTGTCCTATGGCTACACCTTC.

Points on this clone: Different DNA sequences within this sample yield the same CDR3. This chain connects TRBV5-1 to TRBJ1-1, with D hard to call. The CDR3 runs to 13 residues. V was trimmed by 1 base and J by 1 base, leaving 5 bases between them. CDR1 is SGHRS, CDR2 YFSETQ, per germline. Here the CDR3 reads CASSLQENTEAFF. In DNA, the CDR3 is TGCGCCAGCAGCTTGCAAGAGAACACTGAAGCTTTCTTT.

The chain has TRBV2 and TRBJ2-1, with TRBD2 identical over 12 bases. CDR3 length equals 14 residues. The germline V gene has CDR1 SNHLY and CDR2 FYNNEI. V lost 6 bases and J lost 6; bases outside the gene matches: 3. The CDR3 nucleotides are TGTGCCAGCAGAGCTAGCGGGGGGGCCAATGAGCAGTTCTTC. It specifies CASRASGGANEQFF. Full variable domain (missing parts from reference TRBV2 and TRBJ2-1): EPEVTQTPSHQVTQMGQEVILRCVPISNHLYFYWYRQILGQKVEFLVSFYNNEISEKSEIFDDQFSVERPDGSNFTLKIRSTKLEDSAMYFCASRASGGANEQFFGPGTRLTVL.

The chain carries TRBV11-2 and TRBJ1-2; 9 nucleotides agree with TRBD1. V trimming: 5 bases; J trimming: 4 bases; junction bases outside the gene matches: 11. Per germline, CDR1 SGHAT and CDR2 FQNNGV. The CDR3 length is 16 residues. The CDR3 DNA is TGTGCCAGCAGCGCCAACAGGGGGCGCGGAGTCTATGGCTACACCTTC. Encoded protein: CASSANRGRGVYGYTF. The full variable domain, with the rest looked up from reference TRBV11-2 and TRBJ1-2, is EAGVAQSPRYKIIEKRQSVAFWCNPISGHATLYWYQQILGQGPKLLIQFQNNGVVDDSQLPKDRFSAERLKGVDSTLKIQPAKLEDSAVYLCASSANRGRGVYGYTFGSGTRLTVV.

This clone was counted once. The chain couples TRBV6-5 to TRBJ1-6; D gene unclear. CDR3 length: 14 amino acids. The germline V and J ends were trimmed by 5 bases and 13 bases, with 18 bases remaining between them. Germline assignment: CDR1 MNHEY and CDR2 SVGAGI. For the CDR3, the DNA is TGTGCCAGCAGTGCGACCCTGGGGAGTCTGCCCCTCCACTTT. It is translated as CASSATLGSLPLHF.

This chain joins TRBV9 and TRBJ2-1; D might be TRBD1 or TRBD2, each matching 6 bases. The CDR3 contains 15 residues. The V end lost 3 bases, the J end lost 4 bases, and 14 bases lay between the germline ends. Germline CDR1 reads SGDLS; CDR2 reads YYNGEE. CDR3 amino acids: CASSEGDFRYNEQFF. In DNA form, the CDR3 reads TGTGCCAGCAGCGAGGGGGACTTCCGTTACAATGAGCAGTTCTTC.

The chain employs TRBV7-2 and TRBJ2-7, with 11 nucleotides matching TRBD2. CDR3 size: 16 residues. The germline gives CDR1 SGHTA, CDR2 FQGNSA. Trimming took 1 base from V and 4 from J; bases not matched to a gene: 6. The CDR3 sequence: CASSLGGGLAEYEQYF. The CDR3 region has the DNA TGTGCCAGCAGCTTAGGAGGGGGACTAGCGGAATACGAGCAGTACTTC.

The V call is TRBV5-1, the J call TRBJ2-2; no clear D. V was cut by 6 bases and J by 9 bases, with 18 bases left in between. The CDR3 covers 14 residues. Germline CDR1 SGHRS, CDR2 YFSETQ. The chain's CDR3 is CASTLSGDTRELFF. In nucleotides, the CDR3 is TGCGCCAGCACGCTCAGTGGCGATACCCGGGAGCTGTTTTTT.

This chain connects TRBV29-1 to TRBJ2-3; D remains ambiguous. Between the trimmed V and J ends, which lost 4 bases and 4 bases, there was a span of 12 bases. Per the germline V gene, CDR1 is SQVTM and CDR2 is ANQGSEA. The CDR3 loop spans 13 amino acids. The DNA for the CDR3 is TGCAGCGTTGTCCTCGTTTCCCCAGATACGCAGTATTTT. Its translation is CSVVLVSPDTQYF.

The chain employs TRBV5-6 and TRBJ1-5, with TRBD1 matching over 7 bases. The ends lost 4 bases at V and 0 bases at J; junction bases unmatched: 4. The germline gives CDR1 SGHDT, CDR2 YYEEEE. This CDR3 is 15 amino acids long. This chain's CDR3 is CASSEQGFSNQPQHF. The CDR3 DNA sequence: TGTGCCAGCAGCGAACAGGGGTTTAGCAATCAGCCCCAGCATTTT.

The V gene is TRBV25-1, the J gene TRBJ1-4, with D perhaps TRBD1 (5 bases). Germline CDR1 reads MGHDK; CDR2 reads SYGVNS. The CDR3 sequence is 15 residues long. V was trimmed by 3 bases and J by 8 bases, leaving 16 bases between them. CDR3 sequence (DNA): TGTGCCAGCAGTGATCAGGGTTCAGGAAGGGAAAAACTGTTTTTT. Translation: CASSDQGSGREKLFF.

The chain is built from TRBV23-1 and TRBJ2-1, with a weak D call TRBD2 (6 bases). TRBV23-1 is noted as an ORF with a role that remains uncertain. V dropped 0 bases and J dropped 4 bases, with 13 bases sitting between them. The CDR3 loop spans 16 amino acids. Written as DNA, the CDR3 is TGCGCCAGCAGTCAATCGACGGGAGAGGGGTACAATGAGCAGTTCTTC. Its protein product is CASSQSTGEGYNEQFF.

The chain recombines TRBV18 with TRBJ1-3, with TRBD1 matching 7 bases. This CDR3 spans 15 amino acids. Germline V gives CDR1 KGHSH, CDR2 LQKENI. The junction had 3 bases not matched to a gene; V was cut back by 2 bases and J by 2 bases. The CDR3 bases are TGTGCCAGCTCACCAGACAGGGCCCCTGGAAACACCATATATTTT. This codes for CASSPDRAPGNTIYF.

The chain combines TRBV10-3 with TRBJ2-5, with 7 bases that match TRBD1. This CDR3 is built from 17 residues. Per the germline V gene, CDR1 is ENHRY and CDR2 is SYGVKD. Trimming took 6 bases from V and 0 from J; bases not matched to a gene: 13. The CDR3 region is CAISGQTGSNDQETQYF. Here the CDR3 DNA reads TGTGCCATCAGCGGACAGACAGGGTCAAATGACCAAGAGACCCAGTACTTC.

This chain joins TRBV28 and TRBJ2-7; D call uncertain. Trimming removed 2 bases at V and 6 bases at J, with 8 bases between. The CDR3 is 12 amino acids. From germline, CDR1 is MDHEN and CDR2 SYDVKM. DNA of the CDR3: TGTGCCAGCAGTTTAACGTTGGGCGAGCAGTACTTC. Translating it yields CASSLTLGEQYF.

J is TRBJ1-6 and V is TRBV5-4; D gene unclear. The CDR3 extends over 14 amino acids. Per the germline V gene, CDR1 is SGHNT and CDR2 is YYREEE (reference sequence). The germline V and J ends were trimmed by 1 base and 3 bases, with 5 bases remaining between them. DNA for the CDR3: TGTGCCAGCAGCTTGCAGCTCTATAATTCACCCCTCCACTTT. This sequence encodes CASSLQLYNSPLHF. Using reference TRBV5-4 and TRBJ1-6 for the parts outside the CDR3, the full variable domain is ETGVTQSPTHLIKTRGQQVTLRCSSQSGHNTVSWYQQALGQGPQFIFQYYREEENGRGNFPPRFSGLQFPNYSSELNVNALELDDSALYLCASSLQLYNSPLHFGNGTRLTVT.

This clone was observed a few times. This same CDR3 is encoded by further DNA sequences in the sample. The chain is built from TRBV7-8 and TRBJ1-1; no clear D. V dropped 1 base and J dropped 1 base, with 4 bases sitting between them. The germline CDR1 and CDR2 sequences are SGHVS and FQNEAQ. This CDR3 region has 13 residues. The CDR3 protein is CASSLERNTEAFF. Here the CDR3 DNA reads TGTGCCAGCAGCTTAGAACGGAACACTGAAGCTTTCTTT.

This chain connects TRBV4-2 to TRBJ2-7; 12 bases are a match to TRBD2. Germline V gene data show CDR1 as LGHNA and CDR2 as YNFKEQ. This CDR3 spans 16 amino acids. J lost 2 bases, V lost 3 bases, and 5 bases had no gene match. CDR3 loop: CASSHDLAGGTYEQYF. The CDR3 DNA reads TGTGCCAGCAGCCACGACCTAGCGGGGGGGACCTACGAGCAGTACTTC.